A selection of T cell receptor beta chains follows, all from one sample in a study of blood T cell repertoires in COVID-19. The assay was immunoSEQ multiplex PCR, and TCRdb's table has in-frame clones only and misses some. Among roughly 250,000 clones, 88% were seen once, and the ten largest hold roughly 4%. Sequencing was done on a sample of peripheral blood. Receptor source: a man between 60 and 70 years old who had recovered from COVID-19. CDR3s include the opening cysteine and the closing phenylalanine or tryptophan. Fields, in order: V gene, J gene, clone size, D gene, CDR3 DNA, CDR3 protein. D genes are given only for firm matches. Rows may omit the clone size; those that give it use once, few, many or a size class.

v_call: TRBV6-5
j_call: TRBJ1-2
clone_size: .
d_call: .
cdr3_nt: TGTGCCAGCAGCACCGTCCAGGGCAACTATGGCTACACCTTC
cdr3_aa: CASSTVQGNYGYTF

v_call: TRBV15
j_call: TRBJ1-2
clone_size: .
d_call: .
cdr3_nt: TGTGCCACCAGAGCCCCCAAAACAGGGACCTATGGCTACACCTTC
cdr3_aa: CATRAPKTGTYGYTF

v_call: TRBV29-1
j_call: TRBJ1-1
clone_size: .
d_call: .
cdr3_nt: TGCAGCGTTGAAGAAGGGGGACCTGAAGCTTTCTTT
cdr3_aa: CSVEEGGPEAFF

v_call: TRBV5-1
j_call: TRBJ2-7
clone_size: .
d_call: TRBD1
cdr3_nt: TGCGCCAGCAGCTTGGGGGACAGGGGATTAGGCGAGCAGTACTTC
cdr3_aa: CASSLGDRGLGEQYF

v_call: TRBV6-5
j_call: TRBJ2-5
clone_size: .
d_call: TRBD1
cdr3_nt: TGTGCCAGCAGCTATACGGACAGGCCAAAAGAGACCCAGTACTTC
cdr3_aa: CASSYTDRPKETQYF

v_call: TRBV6-5
j_call: TRBJ2-3
clone_size: .
d_call: .
cdr3_nt: TGTGCCAGCCGGCTAGTAGCAGATACGCAGTATTTT
cdr3_aa: CASRLVADTQYF

v_call: TRBV7-2
j_call: TRBJ2-3
clone_size: .
d_call: .
cdr3_nt: TGTGCCAGCAGCCCGGGGGACACAGATACGCAGTATTTT
cdr3_aa: CASSPGDTDTQYF

v_call: TRBV27
j_call: TRBJ2-7
clone_size: .
d_call: TRBD1
cdr3_nt: TGTGCCAGCAGCCCGGGACAGGTTGTTTACGAGCAGTACTTC
cdr3_aa: CASSPGQVVYEQYF

v_call: TRBV6-5
j_call: TRBJ1-6
clone_size: .
d_call: TRBD1
cdr3_nt: TGTGCCAGCACTGGGGGGACAGTCTATAATTCACCCCTCCACTTT
cdr3_aa: CASTGGTVYNSPLHF

v_call: TRBV9
j_call: TRBJ2-7
clone_size: .
d_call: .
cdr3_nt: TGTGCCAGCAGCCCCGAGGACAGATTCCACGAGCAGTACTTC
cdr3_aa: CASSPEDRFHEQYF

v_call: TRBV7-2
j_call: TRBJ2-1
clone_size: .
d_call: .
cdr3_nt: TGTGCCAGCAGCTTATCGTCCTACAATGAGCAGTTCTTC
cdr3_aa: CASSLSSYNEQFF

v_call: TRBV5-6
j_call: TRBJ1-6
clone_size: .
d_call: .
cdr3_nt: TGTGCCAGCAGCTTGAATTATGGGGGGTCCTATAATTCACCCCTCCACTTT
cdr3_aa: CASSLNYGGSYNSPLHF

v_call: TRBV19
j_call: TRBJ1-6
clone_size: .
d_call: TRBD1
cdr3_nt: TGTGCCAGTAGTAGCTCACAGGGGGGCCTTTCACCCCTCCACTTT
cdr3_aa: CASSSSQGGLSPLHF

v_call: TRBV6-2/TRBV6-3
j_call: TRBJ2-3
clone_size: .
d_call: .
cdr3_nt: TGTGCCAGCAGTTACCCGTTCGGAGGGTTGGCGACAGATACGCAGTATTTT
cdr3_aa: CASSYPFGGLATDTQYF

v_call: TRBV13
j_call: TRBJ1-2
clone_size: .
d_call: TRBD1
cdr3_nt: TGTGCCAGCAGCTTAGGACGGACAGGGAAGTACTATGGCTACACCTTC
cdr3_aa: CASSLGRTGKYYGYTF

v_call: TRBV7-7
j_call: TRBJ2-2
clone_size: .
d_call: TRBD1
cdr3_nt: TGTGCCAGCAGCACTGACAGGGTTGGCACCGGGGAGCTGTTTTTT
cdr3_aa: CASSTDRVGTGELFF

v_call: TRBV7-3
j_call: TRBJ2-1
clone_size: .
d_call: TRBD2
cdr3_nt: TGTGCCAGCAGCCTATTCGGGACTAGCGGGAATATTGAGCAGTTCTTC
cdr3_aa: CASSLFGTSGNIEQFF

v_call: TRBV6-4
j_call: TRBJ1-2
clone_size: .
d_call: .
cdr3_nt: TGTGCCAGCAGACCCAAGGGCGGGGGGGGCCTGTTTGGCTACACCTTC
cdr3_aa: CASRPKGGGGLFGYTF

v_call: TRBV6-4
j_call: TRBJ1-6
clone_size: few
d_call: TRBD1
cdr3_nt: TGTGCCAGCAGAGATACGGACAGGGGTGGTTCACCCCTCCACTTT
cdr3_aa: CASRDTDRGGSPLHF

v_call: TRBV11-2
j_call: TRBJ2-2
clone_size: .
d_call: .
cdr3_nt: TGTGCCAGCAGCTTACCCGGCCCGGGAAACACCGGGGAGCTGTTTTTT
cdr3_aa: CASSLPGPGNTGELFF

v_call: TRBV30
j_call: TRBJ2-3
clone_size: .
d_call: TRBD2
cdr3_nt: TGTGCCTGGAGCGACCTAGCGGGGATGGATACGCAGTATTTT
cdr3_aa: CAWSDLAGMDTQYF

v_call: TRBV19
j_call: TRBJ2-6
clone_size: .
d_call: TRBD1
cdr3_nt: TGTGCCAGTAGTAGACAGGGGGCAGCTGGGGCCAACGTCCTGACTTTC
cdr3_aa: CASSRQGAAGANVLTF

v_call: TRBV4-1
j_call: TRBJ2-5
clone_size: .
d_call: TRBD1
cdr3_nt: TGCGCCAGCAGCCAGGGGATGGGACAGGCCCAAGAGACCCAGTACTTC
cdr3_aa: CASSQGMGQAQETQYF

v_call: TRBV4-2
j_call: TRBJ2-3
clone_size: .
d_call: .
cdr3_nt: TGTGCCAGCAGCCAAGATAGGACAGCGGTGGGCACAGATACGCAGTATTTT
cdr3_aa: CASSQDRTAVGTDTQYF

v_call: TRBV7-9
j_call: TRBJ2-2
clone_size: .
d_call: .
cdr3_nt: TGTGCCAGCAGCCCTCCTATGGTAGGGGAGCTGTTTTTT
cdr3_aa: CASSPPMVGELFF

v_call: TRBV2
j_call: TRBJ2-5
clone_size: few
d_call: TRBD2
cdr3_nt: TGTGCCAGCAGAGCAAGACTAGCGGAGTGGGAGACCCAGTACTTC
cdr3_aa: CASRARLAEWETQYF

v_call: TRBV11-2
j_call: TRBJ2-5
clone_size: .
d_call: .
cdr3_nt: TGTGCCAGCACCCCGTGGAGAACGGAGACCCAGTACTTC
cdr3_aa: CASTPWRTETQYF

v_call: TRBV5-1
j_call: TRBJ1-1
clone_size: .
d_call: .
cdr3_nt: TGCGCCAGCGGTACGGGGATGAACACTGAAGCTTTCTTT
cdr3_aa: CASGTGMNTEAFF

v_call: TRBV2
j_call: TRBJ2-1
clone_size: once
d_call: .
cdr3_nt: TGTGCCAGCAGTGAAACTGGGGGCGGCTACAATGAGCAGTTCTTC
cdr3_aa: CASSETGGGYNEQFF

v_call: TRBV7-2
j_call: TRBJ1-4
clone_size: .
d_call: TRBD1
cdr3_nt: TGTGCCAGCAGCTTAGACAGGGGTGTAGAGGAAAAACTGTTTTTT
cdr3_aa: CASSLDRGVEEKLFF

v_call: TRBV5-1
j_call: TRBJ2-2
clone_size: .
d_call: TRBD2
cdr3_nt: TGCGCCAGCAGCTTTGGACTAGCGGCCGGGGAGCTGTTTTTT
cdr3_aa: CASSFGLAAGELFF

v_call: TRBV28
j_call: TRBJ2-3
clone_size: .
d_call: TRBD2
cdr3_nt: TGTGCCAGCAGCTCCAGCGGGGCTGAACAGGATACGCAGTATTTT
cdr3_aa: CASSSSGAEQDTQYF

v_call: TRBV4-1
j_call: TRBJ2-5
clone_size: .
d_call: .
cdr3_nt: TGCGCCAGCAGCCAAGGTCCGGGGTTGGAGACCCAGTACTTC
cdr3_aa: CASSQGPGLETQYF

v_call: TRBV6-6
j_call: TRBJ1-2
clone_size: few
d_call: .
cdr3_nt: TGTGCCAGCAGTTACGGAGGGGCTGGCTACACCTTC
cdr3_aa: CASSYGGAGYTF

v_call: TRBV5-6
j_call: TRBJ2-1
clone_size: .
d_call: TRBD2
cdr3_nt: TGTGCCAGCAGCTTGGGGCGGGGGGCCGTAAGGAATGAGCAGTTCTTC
cdr3_aa: CASSLGRGAVRNEQFF

v_call: TRBV19
j_call: TRBJ1-2
clone_size: .
d_call: .
cdr3_nt: TGTGCCAGTAGTAAGGTGCAGGCGATGGGAGGCTATGGCTACACCTTC
cdr3_aa: CASSKVQAMGGYGYTF

v_call: TRBV5-1
j_call: TRBJ2-1
clone_size: .
d_call: .
cdr3_nt: TGCGCCAGCAGCCCTCAAGGGGCCGCCTCCTACAATGAGCAGTTCTTC
cdr3_aa: CASSPQGAASYNEQFF

v_call: TRBV27
j_call: TRBJ1-3
clone_size: .
d_call: TRBD1
cdr3_nt: TGTGCCAGCAGTTTGGACAGGAACCGAAACACCATATATTTT
cdr3_aa: CASSLDRNRNTIYF

v_call: TRBV24-1
j_call: TRBJ1-4
clone_size: .
d_call: TRBD1
cdr3_nt: TGTGCCACCAGTGACCTGCCGGGACAGGGTGGTGAAAAACTGTTTTTT
cdr3_aa: CATSDLPGQGGEKLFF

v_call: TRBV7-3
j_call: TRBJ2-7
clone_size: once
d_call: TRBD2
cdr3_nt: TGTGCCAGCAGCCCCTCGGGACTAGCAGATTACGAGCAGTACTTC
cdr3_aa: CASSPSGLADYEQYF

v_call: TRBV20-1
j_call: TRBJ2-7
clone_size: .
d_call: TRBD1
cdr3_nt: TGCAGTGGGGGACAGGGGTACGAGCAGTACTTC
cdr3_aa: CSGGQGYEQYF

v_call: TRBV5-1
j_call: TRBJ2-1
clone_size: .
d_call: TRBD1
cdr3_nt: TGCGCCAGCAGCCCCCCGGACAGGGCTTCCTACAATGAGCAGTTCTTC
cdr3_aa: CASSPPDRASYNEQFF

v_call: TRBV9
j_call: TRBJ2-2
clone_size: .
d_call: .
cdr3_nt: TGTGCCAGCAGCGTAGGGACAGTCTCAGGGTCCGGGGAGCTGTTTTTT
cdr3_aa: CASSVGTVSGSGELFF

v_call: TRBV7-8
j_call: TRBJ1-6
clone_size: .
d_call: TRBD1
cdr3_nt: TGTGCCAGCAGCCGAGAGGGACAGCTTAATTCACCCCTCCACTTT
cdr3_aa: CASSREGQLNSPLHF

v_call: TRBV11-2
j_call: TRBJ2-3
clone_size: once
d_call: TRBD2
cdr3_nt: TGTGCCAGCAGCTTCACAGCGGGGGGGCCAGATACGCAGTATTTT
cdr3_aa: CASSFTAGGPDTQYF

v_call: TRBV28
j_call: TRBJ1-1
clone_size: few
d_call: .
cdr3_nt: TGTGCCAGCTTGACAGGTGGCACTGAAGCTTTCTTT
cdr3_aa: CASLTGGTEAFF

v_call: TRBV27
j_call: TRBJ2-1
clone_size: .
d_call: TRBD2
cdr3_nt: TGTGCCAGCAGTTTGAGTAGCGGGGGTACTCATGAGCAGTTCTTC
cdr3_aa: CASSLSSGGTHEQFF

v_call: TRBV30
j_call: TRBJ1-1
clone_size: .
d_call: TRBD1
cdr3_nt: TGTGCCTGGAGAGACAGGGGGGCTAGTGAAGCTTTCTTT
cdr3_aa: CAWRDRGASEAFF

v_call: TRBV7-8
j_call: TRBJ2-7
clone_size: .
d_call: TRBD1
cdr3_nt: TGTGCCAGCAGCTCCGGACAGGTAGGGATATTGAGGCCGGAGCAGTACTTC
cdr3_aa: CASSSGQVGILRPEQYF

v_call: TRBV4-2
j_call: TRBJ2-1
clone_size: .
d_call: .
cdr3_nt: TGTGCCAGCAGCCAAGAGGGGACTCGGAATGAGCAGTTCTTC
cdr3_aa: CASSQEGTRNEQFF